This T cell receptor beta chain was sequenced during a study of long-term antiretroviral therapy in people with HIV. This was the immunoSEQ v3.0 assay at survey level. A per-sample goal of about 40,000-55,000 T-cell genomes was targeted by sequencing. Repertoires were generated with immunoSEQ multiplex PCR, while TCRdb's copy carries only in-frame clones and drops some. The sample records tens of thousands of clones, over 80% being singletons. Trimming removed 3 bases from V and 2 bases from J, with 20 bases in between. Looked up from germline, CDR1 is SGDLS and CDR2 is YYNGEE. This CDR3 contains 17 residues.

J is TRBJ1-2 and V is TRBV9; a possible D gene is TRBD1 (5 bases). This TCR was recovered from a man aged 25-45 years with HIV. The sample was unsorted PBMCs, taken nearly 2.9 years after starting antiretroviral therapy. As DNA, the CDR3 is TGTGCCAGCAGCGCGGGGACTAGAGGGGCGCCCAACTATGGCTACACCTTC. Its translation: CASSAGTRGAPNYGYTF. The entire variable domain, with the rest obtained from reference TRBV9 and TRBJ1-2, is as follows: DSGVTQTPKHLITATGQRVTLRCSPRSGDLSVYWYQQSLDQGLQFLIQYYNGEERAKGNILERFSAQQFPDLHSELNLSSLELGDSALYFCASSAGTRGAPNYGYTFGSGTRLTVV.